Presented here are 12 T cell receptor beta chains from one specimen sequenced in a study of cytomegalovirus exposure and HLA in healthy donors. Primers: 60 Vbeta forward and 13 Jbeta reverse. Using immunoSEQ multiplex PCR, the repertoire was profiled, and TCRdb retains in-frame clones only, with some absent. Of fewer than 200,000 clones listed, roughly 80% were seen once; the top ten hold about 1.8%. Sequenced input: PBMCs. The receptors here all came from a woman younger than 30 in good health and CMV-seronegative.

V is TRBV19 and J is TRBJ2-7; D perhaps matches TRBD1 (5 bases). Trimming stripped 6 bases from V and 4 bases from J, with 16 bases between. This CDR3 region has 14 residues. Germline CDR1 LNHDA, CDR2 SQIVND (reference sequence). The CDR3 DNA is TGTGCCAGTAGAGTTACAGGATCTTCTTACGAGCAGTACTTC. Encoded protein: CASRVTGSSYEQYF.

The J gene is TRBJ2-2, the V gene TRBV19; 10 bases agree with TRBD2. The ends lost 0 bases at V and 5 bases at J; junction bases unmatched: 3. Looked up from germline, CDR1 is LNHDA and CDR2 is SQIVND (reference sequence). This CDR3 comprises 16 residues. CDR3 amino acids: CASSIEPGLATGELFF. The CDR3 bases are TGTGCCAGTAGTATAGAGCCGGGACTAGCGACCGGGGAGCTGTTTTTT.

The gene calls are TRBV6-1 and TRBJ1-6; D is unresolved. CDR3 length: 16 amino acids. Between the trimmed V and J ends, which lost 2 bases and 8 bases, there was a span of 16 bases. In germline, CDR1 is MNHNS, CDR2 SASEGT. CDR3 in amino acids: CASSETPRSPYSPLHF. The CDR3 DNA follows: TGTGCCAGCAGTGAAACCCCTCGGAGCCCATATTCACCCCTCCACTTT.

The chain combines TRBV19 with TRBJ1-1; D may be TRBD1 (6 bases). CDR1 LNHDA and CDR2 SQIVND come from the germline V gene (reference sequence). The CDR3 is 15 residues long. Trimming cost V 5 bases and J 1 base, with 14 bases left between them. CDR3 protein: CASSPSGTRNTEAFF. CDR3 DNA sequence: TGTGCCAGTAGTCCCTCCGGGACAAGGAACACTGAAGCTTTCTTT.

Concerning this clone: Other DNA sequences in the sample encode the same CDR3. J is TRBJ2-3 and V is TRBV27, with TRBD2 matching over 7 bases. This CDR3 is 13 amino acids long. Trimming cost V 2 bases and J 4 bases; bases outside gene matches: 0. Germline V gene sequence: CDR1 MNHEY, CDR2 SMNVEV (reference sequence). The DNA for the CDR3 is TGTGCCAGCAGTTTAGCGGGAGCAGATACGCAGTATTTT. Its translation is CASSLAGADTQYF.

The rearrangement uses TRBV5-6 and TRBJ2-3, with D unresolved. With 2 bases removed from V and 4 bases from J, the gap between germline ends came to 17 bases. Germline CDR1 is SGHDT and CDR2 is YYEEEE. This CDR3 contains 16 residues. The CDR3 sequence: CASSLFGSEVPDTQYF. Written as DNA, the CDR3 is TGTGCCAGCAGCTTATTTGGCTCAGAAGTCCCAGATACGCAGTATTTT.

The V gene is TRBV28, the J gene TRBJ2-7, with D perhaps matching TRBD2 (5 bases). The CDR3 is made up of 13 amino acids. Per the germline V gene, CDR1 is MDHEN and CDR2 is SYDVKM. V lost 5 bases to trimming and J lost 2 bases, with 10 bases between them. CDR3 sequence reads: CASSPVGAYEQYV. CDR3 nucleotide sequence: TGTGCCAGCAGTCCGGTGGGAGCCTACGAGCAGTACGTC.

The chain combines TRBV5-6 with TRBJ1-4; D might be TRBD1 (6 bases). The CDR3 loop spans 14 amino acids. Germline CDR1 and CDR2: SGHDT and YYEEEE. Trimming pared 2 bases from V and 5 bases from J, leaving 10 bases between. The CDR3 bases are TGTGCCAGCAGCTTACTAGGACAGAATGAAAAACTGTTTTTT. This gives the protein CASSLLGQNEKLFF.

DNA for the CDR3: TGCGCCAGCAGCCAAGAGCCGGGACAGGGGAGTTATACTGGCGGACGCTACACCTTC. Protein sequence: CASSQEPGQGSYTGGRYTF. The chain employs TRBV4-3 and TRBJ1-2; 10 bases map to TRBD1. The CDR3 covers 19 residues. Per the germline V gene, CDR1 is LGHNA and CDR2 is YSLEER. V was pared by 0 bases and J by 9 bases, with 19 bases of the junction left unmatched.

The chain employs TRBV15 and TRBJ2-1; 12 nucleotides agree with TRBD2. The CDR3 totals 20 residues. J was trimmed by 3 bases and V by 3 bases; bases with no gene match: 15. Germline V gene lookup returns CDR1 LNHNV and CDR2 YYDKDF (reference sequence). The CDR3 region is CATSSPFSLAGGSVYNEQFF. The CDR3 bases are TGTGCCACCAGCAGTCCTTTTTCCCTAGCGGGAGGGTCCGTCTACAATGAGCAGTTCTTC. The entire variable domain, with the rest obtained from reference TRBV15 and TRBJ2-1, is as follows: DAMVIQNPRYQVTQFGKPVTLSCSQTLNHNVMYWYQQKSSQAPKLLFHYYDKDFNNEADTPDNFQSRRPNTSFCFLDIRSPGLGDTAMYLCATSSPFSLAGGSVYNEQFFGPGTRLTVL.

The chain couples TRBV27 to TRBJ2-5; 7 nucleotides line up with TRBD1. The J call may not be correct, given that the DNA end is closer to TRBJ2-7. Per the germline V gene, CDR1 is MNHEY and CDR2 is SMNVEV (reference sequence). This CDR3 has 14 amino acids. The chain's CDR3 is CASSSRTGPYEQYF. The CDR3 nucleotides are TGTGCCAGCAGTTCCAGGACAGGACCCTACGAGCAGTACTTC.

This clone appeared a single time. The chain links TRBV4-1 to TRBJ2-1; 9 bases agree with TRBD2. Germline V lookup: CDR1 MGHRA, CDR2 YSYEKL. V lost 0 bases and J lost 9; bases outside the gene matches: 9. The CDR3 covers 16 residues. The CDR3 loop reads CASSQDPSGAWGEQFF. The CDR3 DNA follows: TGCGCCAGCAGCCAAGATCCTAGCGGGGCCTGGGGTGAGCAGTTCTTC.